The subject of this entry is one TCR beta chain. Its antigen is unknown. Base qualities are not recorded, but no much larger clone differs from it by a single base. The germline V gene specifies SNHLY as CDR1 and FYNNEI as CDR2. V was cut back by 6 bases and J by 0 bases, leaving a gap of 9 bases between them. The CDR3 contains 14 residues, cysteine and phenylalanine counted. Just CDR3 DNA is preserved here, 42 bases in frame from base 1. The data stem from a study of technical replicates of blood from a handful of donors (dated by TCRdb to the late 2010s). The library was made by the immunoSEQ multiplex PCR assay. TCRdb's version of the immuneACCESS table is confined to in-frame rearrangements and falls short of the full clone set. An unresolved V gene accounts for under half of the shortfall where checked; the remainder is of unknown origin. The sample contains roughly 72,000 clones, around 94% of them found a single time. More than 0.3% of the sample is taken by the ten largest.

Input material: T cells isolated from PBMCs. The sequence was collected from a human donor in good health. The chain is encoded by TRBV2 joined to TRBJ1-5, with TRBD1 as a weak D call on 5 bases. The DNA sequence is TGTGCCAGCAGGCCAGGGTATAGCAATCAGCCCCAGCATTTT. Its protein is CASRPGYSNQPQHF.